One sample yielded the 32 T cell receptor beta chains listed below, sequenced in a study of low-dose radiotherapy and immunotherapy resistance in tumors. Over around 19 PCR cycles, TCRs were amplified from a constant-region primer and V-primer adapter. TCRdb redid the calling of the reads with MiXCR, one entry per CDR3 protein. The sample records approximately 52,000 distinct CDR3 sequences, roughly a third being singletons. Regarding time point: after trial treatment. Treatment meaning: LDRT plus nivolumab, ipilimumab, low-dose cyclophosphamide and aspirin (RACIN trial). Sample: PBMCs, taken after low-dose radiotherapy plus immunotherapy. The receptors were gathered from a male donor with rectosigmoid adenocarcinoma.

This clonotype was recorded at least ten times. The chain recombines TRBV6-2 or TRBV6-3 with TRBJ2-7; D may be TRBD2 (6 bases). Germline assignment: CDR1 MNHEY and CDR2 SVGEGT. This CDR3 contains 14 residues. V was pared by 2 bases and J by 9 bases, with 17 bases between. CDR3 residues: CASSYPAGGLWQYF. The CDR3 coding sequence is TGTGCCAGCAGTTACCCCGCCGGAGGGCTCTGGCAGTACTTC.

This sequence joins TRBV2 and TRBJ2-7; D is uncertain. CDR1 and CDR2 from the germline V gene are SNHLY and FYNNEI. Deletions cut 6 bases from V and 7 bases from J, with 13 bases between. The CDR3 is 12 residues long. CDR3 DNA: TGTGCCAGCAGCACCCAAAGTATAGAGCAGTACTTC. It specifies CASSTQSIEQYF. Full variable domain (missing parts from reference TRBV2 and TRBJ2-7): EPEVTQTPSHQVTQMGQEVILRCVPISNHLYFYWYRQILGQKVEFLVSFYNNEISEKSEIFDDQFSVERPDGSNFTLKIRSTKLEDSAMYFCASSTQSIEQYFGPGTRLTVT.

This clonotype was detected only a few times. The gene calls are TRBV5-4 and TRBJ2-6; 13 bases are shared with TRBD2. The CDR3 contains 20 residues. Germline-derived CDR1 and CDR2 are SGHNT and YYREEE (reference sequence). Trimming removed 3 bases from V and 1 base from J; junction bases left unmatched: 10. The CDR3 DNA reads TGTGCCAGCAGCTCCCTGAGACTAGCGGGGGGATCTTCTGGGGCCAACGTCCTGACTTTC. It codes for CASSSLRLAGGSSGANVLTF.

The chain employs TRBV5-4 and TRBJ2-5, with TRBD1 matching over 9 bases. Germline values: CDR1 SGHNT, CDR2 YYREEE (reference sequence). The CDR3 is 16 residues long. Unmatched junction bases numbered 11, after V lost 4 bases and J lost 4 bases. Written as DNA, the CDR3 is TGTGCCAGCAGCCAGGGGTGGACAGGGGCGGTAGAGACCCAGTACTTC. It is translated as CASSQGWTGAVETQYF.

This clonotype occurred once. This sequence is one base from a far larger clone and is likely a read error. The CDR3 DNA is TGTGCCAGCAGCCTCGGACTAGCGGGGGCCCCCATGGGAGGCAATGAGCAGTACTTC. This gives the protein CASSLGLAGAPMGGNEQYF. The chain combines TRBV5-5 with TRBJ2-7; 13 bases are a match to TRBD2. The germline V gene has CDR1 SGHKS and CDR2 YYEKEE (reference sequence). Germline trimming cut 4 bases from V and 7 bases from J; bases unmatched to any gene: 20. The CDR3 loop spans 19 amino acids.

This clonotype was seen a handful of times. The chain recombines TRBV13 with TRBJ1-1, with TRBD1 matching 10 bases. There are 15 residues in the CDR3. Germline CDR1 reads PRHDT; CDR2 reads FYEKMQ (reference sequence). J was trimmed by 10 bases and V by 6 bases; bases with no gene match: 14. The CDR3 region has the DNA TGTGCCAGCAGTTCTATCCGGGACAGGGGTGGAGGAGCTTTCTTT. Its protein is CASSSIRDRGGGAFF.

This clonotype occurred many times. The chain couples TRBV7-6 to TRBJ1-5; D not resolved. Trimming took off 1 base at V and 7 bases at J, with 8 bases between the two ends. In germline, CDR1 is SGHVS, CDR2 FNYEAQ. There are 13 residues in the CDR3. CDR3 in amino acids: CASSLVEGQPQHF. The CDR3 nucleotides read TGTGCCAGCAGCTTAGTCGAGGGACAGCCCCAGCATTTT.

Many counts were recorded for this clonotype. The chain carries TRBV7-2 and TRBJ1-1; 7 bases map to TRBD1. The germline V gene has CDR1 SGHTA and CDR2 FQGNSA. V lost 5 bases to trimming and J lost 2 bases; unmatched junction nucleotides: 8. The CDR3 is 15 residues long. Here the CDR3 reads CASSGRQGVNTEAFF. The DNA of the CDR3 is TGTGCCAGCAGCGGCAGACAGGGAGTCAACACTGAAGCTTTCTTT.

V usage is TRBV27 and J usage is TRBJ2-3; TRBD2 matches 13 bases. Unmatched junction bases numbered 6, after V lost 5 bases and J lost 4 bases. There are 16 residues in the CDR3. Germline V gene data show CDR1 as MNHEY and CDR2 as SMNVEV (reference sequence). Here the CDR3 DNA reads TGTGCCAGCAGTCCCCCGACTAGCGGGAGGCCAGATACGCAGTATTTT. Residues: CASSPPTSGRPDTQYF.

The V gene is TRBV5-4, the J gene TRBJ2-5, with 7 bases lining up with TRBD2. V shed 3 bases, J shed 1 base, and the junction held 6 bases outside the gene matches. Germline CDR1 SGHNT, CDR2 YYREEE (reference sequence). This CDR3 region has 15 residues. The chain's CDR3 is CASSSVSGGQETQYF. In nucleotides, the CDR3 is TGTGCCAGCAGCTCCGTGTCGGGGGGCCAAGAGACCCAGTACTTC.

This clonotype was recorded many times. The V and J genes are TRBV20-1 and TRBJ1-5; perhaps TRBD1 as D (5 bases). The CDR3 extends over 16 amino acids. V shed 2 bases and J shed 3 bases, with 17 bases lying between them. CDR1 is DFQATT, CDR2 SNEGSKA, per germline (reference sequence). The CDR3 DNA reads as TGCAGTGCTAGATCTACGACGACAGAATACAATCAGCCCCAGCATTTT. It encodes CSARSTTTEYNQPQHF.

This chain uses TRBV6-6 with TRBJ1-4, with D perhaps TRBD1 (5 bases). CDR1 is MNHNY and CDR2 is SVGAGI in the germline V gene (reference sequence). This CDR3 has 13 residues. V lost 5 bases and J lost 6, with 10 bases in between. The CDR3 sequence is CASSPQGDEKLFF. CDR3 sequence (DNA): TGTGCCAGCAGTCCCCAGGGAGATGAAAAACTGTTTTTT.

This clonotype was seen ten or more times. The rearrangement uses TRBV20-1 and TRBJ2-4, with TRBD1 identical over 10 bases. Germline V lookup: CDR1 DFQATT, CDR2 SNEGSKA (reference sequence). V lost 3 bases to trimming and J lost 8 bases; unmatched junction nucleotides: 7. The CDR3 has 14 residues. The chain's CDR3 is CSASIRQGADIQYF. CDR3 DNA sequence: TGCAGTGCTAGTATTAGACAGGGGGCAGACATTCAGTACTTC.

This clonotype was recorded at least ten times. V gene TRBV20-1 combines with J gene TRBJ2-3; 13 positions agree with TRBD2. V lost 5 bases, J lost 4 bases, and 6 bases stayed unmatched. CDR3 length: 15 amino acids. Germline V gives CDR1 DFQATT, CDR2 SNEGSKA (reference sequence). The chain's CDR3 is CSAQGLAGRADTQYF. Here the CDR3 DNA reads TGCAGTGCTCAGGGACTAGCGGGAAGGGCAGATACGCAGTATTTT.

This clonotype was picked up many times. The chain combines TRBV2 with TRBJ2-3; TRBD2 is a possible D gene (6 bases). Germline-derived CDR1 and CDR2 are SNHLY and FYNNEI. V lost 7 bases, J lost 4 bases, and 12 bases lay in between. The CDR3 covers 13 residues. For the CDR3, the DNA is TGTGCCAGCACCAGACTAGTTCCAGATACGCAGTATTTT. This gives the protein CASTRLVPDTQYF. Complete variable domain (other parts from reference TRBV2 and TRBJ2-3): EPEVTQTPSHQVTQMGQEVILRCVPISNHLYFYWYRQILGQKVEFLVSFYNNEISEKSEIFDDQFSVERPDGSNFTLKIRSTKLEDSAMYFCASTRLVPDTQYFGPGTRLTVL.

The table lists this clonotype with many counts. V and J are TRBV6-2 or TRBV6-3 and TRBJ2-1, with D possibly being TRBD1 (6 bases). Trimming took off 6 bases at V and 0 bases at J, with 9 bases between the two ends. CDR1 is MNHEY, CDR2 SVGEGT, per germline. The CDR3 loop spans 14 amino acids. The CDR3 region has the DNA TGTGCCAGCAGCCCCAGGGGCTCCTACAATGAGCAGTTCTTC. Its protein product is CASSPRGSYNEQFF.

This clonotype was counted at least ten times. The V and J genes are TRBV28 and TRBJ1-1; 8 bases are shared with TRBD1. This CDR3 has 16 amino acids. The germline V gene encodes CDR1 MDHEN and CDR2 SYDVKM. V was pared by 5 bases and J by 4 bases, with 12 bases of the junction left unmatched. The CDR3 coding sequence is TGTGCCAGCAGTCTAACATTCCCAGGGGGCAGCACTGAAGCTTTCTTT. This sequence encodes CASSLTFPGGSTEAFF. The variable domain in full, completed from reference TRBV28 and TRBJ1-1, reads DVKVTQSSRYLVKRTGEKVFLECVQDMDHENMFWYRQDPGLGLRLIYFSYDVKMKEKGDIPEGYSVSREKKERFSLILESASTNQTSMYLCASSLTFPGGSTEAFFGQGTRLTVV.

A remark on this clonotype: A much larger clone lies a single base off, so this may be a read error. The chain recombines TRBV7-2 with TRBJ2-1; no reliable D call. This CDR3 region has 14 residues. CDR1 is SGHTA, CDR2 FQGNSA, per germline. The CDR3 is CVSSLIAGNNEQFF. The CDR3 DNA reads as TGTGTCAGCAGCTTAATAGCTGGAAACAATGAGCAGTTCTTC.

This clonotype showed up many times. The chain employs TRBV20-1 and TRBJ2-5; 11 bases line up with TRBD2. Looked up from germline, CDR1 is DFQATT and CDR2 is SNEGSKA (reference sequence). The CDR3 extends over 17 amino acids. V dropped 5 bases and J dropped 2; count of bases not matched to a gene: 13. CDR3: CSALGLAGGQVQETQYF. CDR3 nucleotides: TGCAGTGCTCTAGGGCTAGCGGGGGGACAAGTTCAAGAGACCCAGTACTTC.

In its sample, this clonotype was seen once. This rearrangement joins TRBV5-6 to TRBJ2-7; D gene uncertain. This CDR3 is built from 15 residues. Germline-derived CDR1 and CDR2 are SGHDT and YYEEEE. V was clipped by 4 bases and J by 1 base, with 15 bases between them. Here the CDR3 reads CASSLDRTGSYEQYF. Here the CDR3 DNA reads TGTGCCAGCAGCCTCGATCGGACGGGTTCCTACGAGCAGTACTTC. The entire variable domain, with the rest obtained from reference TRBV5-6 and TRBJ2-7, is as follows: DAGVTQSPTHLIKTRGQQVTLRCSPKSGHDTVSWYQQALGQGPQFIFQYYEEEERQRGNFPDRFSGHQFPNYSSELNVNALLLGDSALYLCASSLDRTGSYEQYFGPGTRLTVT.

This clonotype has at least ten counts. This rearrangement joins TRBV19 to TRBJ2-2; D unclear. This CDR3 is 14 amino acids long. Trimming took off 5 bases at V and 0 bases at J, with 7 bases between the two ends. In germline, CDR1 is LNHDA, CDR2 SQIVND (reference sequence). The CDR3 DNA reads TGTGCCAGTAGTCGGGTAGCGAACACCGGGGAGCTGTTTTTT. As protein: CASSRVANTGELFF.

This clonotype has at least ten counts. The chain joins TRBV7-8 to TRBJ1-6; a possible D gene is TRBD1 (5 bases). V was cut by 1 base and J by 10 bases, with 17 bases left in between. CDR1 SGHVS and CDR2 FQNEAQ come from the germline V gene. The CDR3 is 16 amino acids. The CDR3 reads CASSLGGNGGGSPLHF. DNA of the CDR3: TGTGCCAGCAGCTTAGGGGGGAATGGGGGAGGATCACCCCTCCACTTT.

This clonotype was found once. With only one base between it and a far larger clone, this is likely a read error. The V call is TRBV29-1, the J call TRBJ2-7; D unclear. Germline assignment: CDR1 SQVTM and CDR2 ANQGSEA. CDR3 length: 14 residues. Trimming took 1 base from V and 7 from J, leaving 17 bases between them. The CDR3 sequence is CSVEGLERYNEQYF. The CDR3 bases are TGCAGCGTTGAAGGTCTGGAACGCTACAATGAGCAGTACTTC.

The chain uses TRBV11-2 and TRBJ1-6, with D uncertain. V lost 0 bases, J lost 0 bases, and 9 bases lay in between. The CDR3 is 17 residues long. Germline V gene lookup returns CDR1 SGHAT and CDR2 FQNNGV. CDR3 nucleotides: TGTGCCAGCAGCTTAGATACCGCGAGCTCCTATAATTCACCCCTCCACTTT. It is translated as CASSLDTASSYNSPLHF.

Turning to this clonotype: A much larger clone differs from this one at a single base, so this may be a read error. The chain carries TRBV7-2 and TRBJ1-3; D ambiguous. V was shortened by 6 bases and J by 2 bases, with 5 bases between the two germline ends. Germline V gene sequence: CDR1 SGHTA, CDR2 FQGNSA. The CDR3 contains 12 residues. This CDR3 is CASRGTGNTIYF. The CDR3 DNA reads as TGTGCCAGCAGAGGGACTGGAAACACCATATATTTT.

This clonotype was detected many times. CDR3 sequence: CASSSGTSGSYEQYF. The CDR3 DNA reads as TGTGCCAGCAGTTCGGGGACTAGCGGGAGCTACGAGCAGTACTTC. The chain uses TRBV6-2 or TRBV6-3 and TRBJ2-7; 14 nucleotides line up with TRBD2. The CDR3 extends over 15 amino acids. V was pared by 4 bases and J by 3 bases, with 2 bases of the junction left unmatched. Germline CDR1 reads MNHEY; CDR2 reads SVGEGT.

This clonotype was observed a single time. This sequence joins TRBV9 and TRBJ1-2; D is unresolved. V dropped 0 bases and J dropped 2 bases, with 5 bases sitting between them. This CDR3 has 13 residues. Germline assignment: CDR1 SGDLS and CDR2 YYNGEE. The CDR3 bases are TGTGCCAGCAGCGTAGAAGAAAACTATGGCTACACCTTC. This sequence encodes CASSVEENYGYTF.

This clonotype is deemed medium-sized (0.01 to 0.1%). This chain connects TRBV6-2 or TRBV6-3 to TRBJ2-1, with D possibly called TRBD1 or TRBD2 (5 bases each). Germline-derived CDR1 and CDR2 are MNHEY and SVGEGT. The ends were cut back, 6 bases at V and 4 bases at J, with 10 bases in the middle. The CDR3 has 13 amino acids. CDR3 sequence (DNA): TGTGCCAGCAGCGTGGGGGAGTACAATGAGCAGTTCTTC. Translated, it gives CASSVGEYNEQFF.

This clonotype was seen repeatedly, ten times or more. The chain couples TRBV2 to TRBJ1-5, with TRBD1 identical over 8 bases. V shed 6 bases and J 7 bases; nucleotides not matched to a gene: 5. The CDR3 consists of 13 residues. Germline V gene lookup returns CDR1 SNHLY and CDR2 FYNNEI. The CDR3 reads CASRDREGQPQHF. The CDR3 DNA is TGTGCCAGCAGGGACAGGGAAGGCCAGCCCCAGCATTTT.

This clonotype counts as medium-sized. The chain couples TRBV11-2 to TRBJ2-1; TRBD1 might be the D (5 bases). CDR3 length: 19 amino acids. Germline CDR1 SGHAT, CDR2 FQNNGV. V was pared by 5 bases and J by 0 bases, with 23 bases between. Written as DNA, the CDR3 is TGTGCCAGCAGCGATAGTAGATGGTGGCGCACAGGCTCCTACAATGAGCAGTTCTTC. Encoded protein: CASSDSRWWRTGSYNEQFF.

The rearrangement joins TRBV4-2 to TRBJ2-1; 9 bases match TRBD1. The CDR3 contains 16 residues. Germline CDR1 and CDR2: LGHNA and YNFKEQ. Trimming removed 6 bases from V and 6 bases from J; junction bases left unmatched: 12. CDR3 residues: CASSLLLTGGANEQFF. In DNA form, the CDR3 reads TGTGCCAGCAGTCTTCTTCTGACAGGGGGGGCCAATGAGCAGTTCTTC.

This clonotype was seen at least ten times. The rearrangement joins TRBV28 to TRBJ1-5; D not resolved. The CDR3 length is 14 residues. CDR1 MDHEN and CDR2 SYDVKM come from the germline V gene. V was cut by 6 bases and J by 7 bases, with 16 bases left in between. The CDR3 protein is CASSPPGSYQPQHF. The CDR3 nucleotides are TGTGCCAGCAGCCCTCCGGGGTCGTACCAGCCCCAGCATTTT.